These 20 T cell receptor delta chains were sequenced from one sample in a study of γδ T cells in repeated Plasmodium falciparum infection (dated by TCRdb to the early 2020s). Libraries were prepared through multiplex PCR. TCRdb lists the instrument as Illumina MiSeq. TCRdb recomputed clones from the public reads with CATT; identical DNA rows were then combined. This sample has roughly 90,000 delta-chain clones in its table, and 1.4% to 1.5% of those were observed once. Roughly 8.1% of the sample goes to the ten largest clones. For bulk TCR repertoire analysis, Vgamma9/Vdelta2+ and Vdelta2-negative gammadelta T cell populations were isolated by flow sorting from peripheral blood mononuclear cells. Input material: gamma-delta T cells from blood. The receptors stem from a pool of human donors (malaria-infected and uninfected, not separated).

This clone has a handful of counts. Only one base separates this from a far larger clonotype, so it likely reflects a read error. Other DNA sequences in this specimen translate into the identical CDR3. The genes are TRDV2 and TRDJ3, with D possibly being TRDD3 (5 bases). As TCRdb names no J gene, one was assigned here on the basis of a DNA match to germline. The CDR3 loop spans 17 amino acids. Germline V gene lookup returns CDR1 GEAIGNYY and CDR2 EKD. CDR3 in amino acids: CACDGTGSSWDTRQMFF. The CDR3 DNA is TGTGCCTGTGACGGGACGGGCAGCTCCTGGGACACCCGGCAGATGTTTTTC.

To note about this clone: This likely came from a read error, as a far larger clone is one base away. At the DNA level, this CDR3 is encoded by other sequences in the same sample as well. V usage is TRDV1 and J usage is TRDJ1, with 9 bases identical to TRDD3. TCRdb lists no J gene, so it was determined here by aligning the DNA to germline. Trimming took 0 bases from V and 4 from J; bases not matched to a gene: 21. Per the germline V gene, CDR1 is TSWWSYY and CDR2 is QGS. There are 21 residues in the CDR3. This chain's CDR3 is CALGELPGRLNAGGWGDKLIF. CDR3 DNA: TGTGCTCTTGGGGAACTTCCTGGTAGACTGAATGCTGGGGGATGGGGCGATAAACTCATCTTT.

A remark on this clone: The protein TCRdb lists belongs to a much larger clone and differs from this DNA's translation at residue 9, which points to a read error; the protein shown is made from the DNA. The gene calls are TRDV1 and TRDJ1; 8 bases are a match to TRDD3. Germline CDR1 is TSWWSYY and CDR2 is QGS. J lost 1 base, V lost 4 bases, and 2 bases had no gene match. The CDR3 covers 14 residues. In nucleotides, the CDR3 is TGTGCTCTTGGGGCGGGATACGCCACCGATAAACTCATCTTT. Amino acid sequence: CALGAGYATDKLIF.

This clone showed up many times. Translating this DNA gives a protein that differs at residue 6 from the TCRdb one, which belongs to a much larger clone; a read error is likely, and the protein shown is this translation. V is TRDV3 and J is TRDJ1; D not resolved. Deletions cut 2 bases from V and 1 base from J, with 17 bases between. Germline CDR1 is TVYSNPD and CDR2 is GDNSRS (reference sequence). CDR3 length: 15 residues. CDR3 bases: TGTGCCTTTTACACGGGCTGGAATGGCACCGATAAACTCATCTTT. Translated, it gives CAFYTGWNGTDKLIF.

To note about this clone: This DNA's translation and the protein TCRdb lists, from a much larger clone, do not match at residue 12, likely due to a read error; the protein shown is translated from the DNA. V usage is TRDV2 and J usage is TRDJ1, with 8 bases matching TRDD3. No J gene was available from TCRdb, and it was assigned here by a germline match of the DNA. This CDR3 contains 15 residues. Germline values: CDR1 GEAIGNYY, CDR2 EKD. CDR3 loop: CACDTGTGGTDRLIF. Here the CDR3 DNA reads TGTGCCTGTGACACCGGTACTGGGGGGACCGATAGACTCATCTTT.

This clone was seen more than once but under ten times. The protein held in TCRdb is that of a much larger clone and does not match this DNA's translation at residue 16, likely because of a read error; the protein shown is translated from the DNA. This chain connects TRDV1 to TRDJ1; D remains unclear. TCRdb carries no J gene annotation; the J gene was assigned here by matching the DNA with germline. The germline V gene has CDR1 TSWWSYY and CDR2 QGS. The V end was cut by 1 base, the J end by 3 bases, with 33 bases between. This CDR3 region has 22 residues. CDR3: CALGERCPQKWVTRGVPDKLIF. The CDR3 DNA follows: TGTGCTCTTGGGGAACGGTGCCCCCAAAAGTGGGTGACACGAGGGGTCCCCGATAAACTCATCTTT.

Comment on this clone: A far larger clone is just one base off, so this is likely a read error. The same CDR3 arises from other DNA sequences in this sample as well. No J gene was called, and the V gene is TRDV1; whether TRDD3, the table's D call, matches the DNA was not checked. CDR1 and CDR2 from the germline V gene are TSWWSYY and QGS. The CDR3 is 15 residues long. CDR3 amino acids: CALGDLHHGGDKLIF. The CDR3, as DNA: TGTGCTCTTGGGGACCTCCACCATGGGGGCGATAAACTCATCTTC.

This clone is judged medium-sized (0.01 to 0.1%). Other DNA sequences in this specimen translate into the identical CDR3. The V gene is TRDV3, the J gene TRDJ1; either TRDD2 or TRDD3 may supply D (8 bases each). This CDR3 has 18 residues. Germline CDR1 and CDR2: TVYSNPD and GDNSRS (reference sequence). The ends were cut back, 2 bases at V and 0 bases at J, with 25 bases in the middle. CDR3 loop: CAFAFLVKLGVNTDKLIF. The CDR3 DNA is TGTGCCTTTGCCTTCCTAGTTAAACTGGGGGTTAACACCGATAAACTCATCTTT.

Turning to this clone: TCRdb records a much larger clone's protein for this DNA, with a difference at residue 7 that likely arises from a read error; the protein given is the translation of the DNA. The rearrangement joins TRDV2 to TRDJ1, with 8 positions matching TRDD3. Germline trimming cut 3 bases from V and 8 bases from J; bases unmatched to any gene: 19. From germline, CDR1 is GEAIGNYY and CDR2 EKD. The CDR3 length is 17 residues. The CDR3 DNA follows: TGTGCCTGTGACCCTGTACCGGGGGATAGGGGTCTGAAGAAACTCATCTTT. Amino acid sequence: CACDPVPGDRGLKKLIF.

This clone was detected a few times. This DNA's translation differs at residue 5 from TCRdb's protein, which comes from a much larger clone; a read error is likely, and the protein shown is translated from the DNA. This chain's CDR3 is CACDLGYWDTRQMFF. The CDR3, as DNA: TGTGCCTGTGACCTCGGATACTGGGACACCCGACAGATGTTTTTC. The rearrangement links TRDV2 to TRDJ3; D might be TRDD3 (5 bases). TCRdb supplies no J gene; here it was assigned by aligning the nucleotide sequence to germline. The V end lost 3 bases, the J end lost 3 bases, and 8 bases lay between the germline ends. Germline-derived CDR1 and CDR2 are GEAIGNYY and EKD. The CDR3 extends over 15 amino acids.

Concerning this clone itself: The protein held in TCRdb is that of a much larger clone and does not match this DNA's translation at residue 7, likely because of a read error; the protein shown is translated from the DNA. CDR3 protein: CALGDLSPDKLIF. For the CDR3, the DNA is TGTGCTCTTGGGGACCTGTCCCCGGATAAACTCATCTTT. The chain combines TRDV1 with TRDJ1; D remains unclear. The J gene comes from matching the DNA to germline here; TCRdb lacks it. The CDR3 consists of 13 residues. From germline, CDR1 is TSWWSYY and CDR2 QGS. With 3 bases removed from V and 5 bases from J, the gap between germline ends came to 10 bases.

As for this clone: One base separates it from a far larger clone, so it is likely a read error. The identical CDR3 is also encoded by other nucleotide sequences in the sample. Here the CDR3 reads CALGELSYPKLLGDPRVDKLIF. The DNA of the CDR3 is TGTGCTCTTGGGGAACTTTCTTACCCCAAACTTCTGGGGGACCCTAGGGTCGATAAACTCATCTTT. The V gene is TRDV1, the J gene TRDJ1; TRDD3 matches 8 bases. Germline lookup yields CDR1 TSWWSYY and CDR2 QGS. The CDR3 loop spans 22 amino acids. After removal of 0 bases from V and 4 bases from J, the junction contained 25 bases not matched to a gene.

This clone appeared a few times. A far more abundant clone sits one base away, making this likely a read error. The sample holds other DNA sequences that translate to the same CDR3. The chain employs TRDV2 and TRDJ1; 9 bases match TRDD3. Unmatched junction bases numbered 7, after V lost 2 bases and J lost 4 bases. The CDR3 runs 15 residues. Per germline, CDR1 GEAIGNYY and CDR2 EKD. Here the CDR3 DNA reads TGTGCCTGTGACAAGTACTGGGGGAGACACGATAAACTCATCTTT. It specifies CACDKYWGRHDKLIF.

On this clone: For this DNA, TCRdb reports the protein of a much larger clone, which diverges at residue 13, most likely from a read error; the protein presented here is translated directly from the DNA. The V gene is TRDV2, the J gene TRDJ1, with 8 bases aligning to TRDD3. No J segment appears in TCRdb, so it was assigned here by matching the sequence to germline. The germline CDR1 and CDR2 sequences are GEAIGNYY and EKD. CDR3 length: 20 residues. Trimming took 2 bases from V and 0 from J; bases not matched to a gene: 19. For the CDR3, the DNA is TGTGCCTGTGACAAACTGGGGGTTACCAGACAGGGGGGTTACACCGATAAACTCATCTTT. Translated: CACDKLGVTRQGGYTDKLIF.

This clone was seen only a few times. A read error likely explains this, since a far larger clone differs by one base. Other DNA sequences in this specimen translate into the identical CDR3. This sequence joins TRDV3 and TRDJ1; D is perhaps TRDD3 (5 bases). Germline matching of the DNA provided the J gene here, since TCRdb leaves it blank. Germline-derived CDR1 and CDR2 are TVYSNPD and GDNSRS (reference sequence). Trimming removed 2 bases at V and 0 bases at J, with 13 bases between. The CDR3 is 14 amino acids. CDR3 loop: CAFSPGGYTDKLIF. For the CDR3, the DNA is TGTGCCTTTTCCCCAGGGGGGTACACCGATAAACTCATCTTT. Combining the CDR3 with reference TRDV3 and TRDJ1 gives the whole variable domain CDKVTQSSPDQTVASGSEVVLLCTYDTVYSNPDLFWYRIRPDYSFQFVFYGDNSRSEGADFTQGRFSVKHILTQKAFHLVISPVRTEDSATYYCAFSPGGYTDKLIFGKGTRVTVEP.

This clone has more than one count but fewer than ten. It is likely a read error: a sequence one base away is far more abundant. The same CDR3 arises from other DNA sequences in this sample as well. The chain combines TRDV1 with TRDJ1; 8 nucleotides match TRDD3. This CDR3 comprises 19 residues. Germline V gene data show CDR1 as TSWWSYY and CDR2 as QGS. This CDR3 reads CALGELAYNLGGWGDKLIF. In nucleotides, the CDR3 is TGCGCTCTTGGGGAACTAGCCTACAACCTTGGGGGATGGGGCGATAAACTCATCTTT.

This clone was counted only a few times. TCRdb's protein, taken from a much larger clone, differs from this DNA's translation at residue 19, likely owing to a read error; the protein displayed comes from the DNA. This chain joins TRDV2 and TRDJ1, with 9 bases aligning to TRDD3. This CDR3 comprises 22 residues. Germline V gene sequence: CDR1 GEAIGNYY, CDR2 EKD. This CDR3 is CACDTVRSPDWGTGPYTDELIF. The CDR3 DNA sequence: TGTGCCTGTGACACCGTGCGATCCCCAGACTGGGGGACCGGACCGTACACCGATGAACTCATCTTT.

This clone has just a few counts. This DNA's translation and the protein TCRdb lists, from a much larger clone, do not match at residue 10, likely due to a read error; the protein shown is translated from the DNA. This chain links TRDV1 with TRDJ1; TRDD3 matches at 7 bases. V trimming: 2 bases; J trimming: 0 bases; junction bases outside the gene matches: 24. This CDR3 contains 22 residues. Germline CDR1 TSWWSYY, CDR2 QGS. CDR3 amino acids: CALGEASTGEPIPFKYTDKLIF. The CDR3 coding sequence is TGTGCTCTTGGGGAAGCCAGTACTGGGGAACCCATCCCATTTAAGTACACCGATAAACTCATCTTT.

This clone occurred a few times. This likely came from a read error, as a far larger clone is one base away. The sample contains more than one DNA sequence encoding this CDR3. V gene TRDV1 combines with J gene TRDJ1, with 13 bases that match TRDD3. Matching the DNA to germline supplied the J gene, which TCRdb does not give. The CDR3 runs to 22 residues. Germline loops: CDR1 TSWWSYY, CDR2 QGS. The trim removed 2 bases at V and 3 bases at J, leaving 21 bases unmatched. DNA of the CDR3: TGTGCTCTTGGGGAAAGACTCGTCCCCCGGGTTACTGGGGGATACGCGTCCGATAAACTCATCTTT. It encodes CALGERLVPRVTGGYASDKLIF.

This clone was observed a few times. With only one base between it and a far larger clone, this is likely a read error. Other DNA sequences in the sample encode the same CDR3. The chain carries TRDV2 and TRDJ1; 12 bases align to TRDD3. No J gene was available from TCRdb, and it was assigned here by a germline match of the DNA. Trimming at V came to 1 base and at J to 1 base, leaving 12 bases not matched to a gene. CDR3 length equals 19 residues. Germline V gene lookup returns CDR1 GEAIGNYY and CDR2 EKD. In nucleotides, the CDR3 is TGTGCCTGTGACACTCGTACTGGGGGATACTCAACCTTCACCGATAAACTCATCTTT. It encodes CACDTRTGGYSTFTDKLIF.